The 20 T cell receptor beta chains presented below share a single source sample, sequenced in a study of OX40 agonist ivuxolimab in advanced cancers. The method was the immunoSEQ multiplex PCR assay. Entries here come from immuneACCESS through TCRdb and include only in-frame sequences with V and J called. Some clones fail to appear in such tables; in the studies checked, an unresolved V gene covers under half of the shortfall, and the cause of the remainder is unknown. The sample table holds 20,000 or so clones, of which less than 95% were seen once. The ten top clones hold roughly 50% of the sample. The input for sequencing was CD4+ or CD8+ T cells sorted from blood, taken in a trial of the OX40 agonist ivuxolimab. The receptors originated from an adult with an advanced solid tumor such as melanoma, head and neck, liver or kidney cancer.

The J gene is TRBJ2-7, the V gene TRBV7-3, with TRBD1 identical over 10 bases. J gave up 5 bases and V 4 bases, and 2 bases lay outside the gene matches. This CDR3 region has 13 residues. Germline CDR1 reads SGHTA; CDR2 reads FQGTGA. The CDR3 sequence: CASSWDRGHEQYF. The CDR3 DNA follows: TGTGCCAGCAGCTGGGACAGGGGACACGAGCAGTACTTC.

In nucleotides, the CDR3 is TGTGCCAGCTCCGCCCTGGGTAGTCCGCCGCAGTATTTT. It is translated as CASSALGSPPQYF. The chain is built from TRBV11-2 and TRBJ2-3; D call uncertain. V dropped 8 bases and J dropped 10 bases, with 19 bases sitting between them. Germline CDR1 is SGHAT and CDR2 is FQNNGV. The CDR3 spans 13 residues.

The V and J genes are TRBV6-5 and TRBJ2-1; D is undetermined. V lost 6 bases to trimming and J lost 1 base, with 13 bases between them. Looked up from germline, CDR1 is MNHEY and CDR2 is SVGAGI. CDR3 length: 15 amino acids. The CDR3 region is CASSGSFASYNEQFF. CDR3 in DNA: TGTGCCAGCAGCGGATCTTTCGCGTCCTACAATGAGCAGTTCTTC.

The CDR3 here is CASSEFGQPNYGYTF. Here the CDR3 DNA reads TGTGCCAGCAGTGAATTCGGCCAGCCTAACTATGGCTACACCTTC. The V call is TRBV25-1, the J call TRBJ1-2; no clear D. This CDR3 comprises 15 residues. V was cut by 1 base and J by 0 bases, with 9 bases left in between. From germline, CDR1 is MGHDK and CDR2 SYGVNS.

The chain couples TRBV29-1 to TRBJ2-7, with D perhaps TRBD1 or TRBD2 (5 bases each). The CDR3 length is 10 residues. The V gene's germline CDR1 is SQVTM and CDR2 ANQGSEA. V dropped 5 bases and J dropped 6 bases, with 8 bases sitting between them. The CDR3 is CSVWDPEQYF. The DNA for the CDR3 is TGCAGCGTTTGGGACCCCGAGCAGTACTTC.

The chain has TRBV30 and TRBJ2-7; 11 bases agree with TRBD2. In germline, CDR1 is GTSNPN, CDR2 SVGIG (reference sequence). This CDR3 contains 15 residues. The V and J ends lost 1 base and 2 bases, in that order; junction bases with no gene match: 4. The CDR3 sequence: CAWSEELAGAYEQYF. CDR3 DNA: TGTGCCTGGAGTGAGGAACTAGCGGGAGCCTACGAGCAGTACTTC. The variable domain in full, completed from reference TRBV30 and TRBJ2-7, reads SQTIHQWPATLVQPVGSPLSLECTVEGTSNPNLYWYRQAAGRGLQLLFYSVGIGQISSEVPQNLSASRPQDRQFILSSKKLLLSDSGFYLCAWSEELAGAYEQYFGPGTRLTVT.

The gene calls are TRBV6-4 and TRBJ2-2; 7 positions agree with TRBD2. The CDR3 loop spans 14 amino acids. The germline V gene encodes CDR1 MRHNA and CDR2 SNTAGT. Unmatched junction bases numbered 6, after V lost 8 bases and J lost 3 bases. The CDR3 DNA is TGTGCCAGCCAACAGCGGGGAGACACCGGGGAGCTGTTTTTT. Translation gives CASQQRGDTGELFF.

CDR3 in amino acids: CASSLAGWAFF. In nucleotides, the CDR3 is TGTGCCAGCAGCTTAGCGGGATGGGCGTTCTTC. This chain uses TRBV5-5 with TRBJ2-1; 7 bases are shared with TRBD2. The CDR3 is 11 amino acids. Trimming cost V 2 bases and J 15 bases; bases outside gene matches: 5. The germline gives CDR1 SGHKS, CDR2 YYEKEE (reference sequence).

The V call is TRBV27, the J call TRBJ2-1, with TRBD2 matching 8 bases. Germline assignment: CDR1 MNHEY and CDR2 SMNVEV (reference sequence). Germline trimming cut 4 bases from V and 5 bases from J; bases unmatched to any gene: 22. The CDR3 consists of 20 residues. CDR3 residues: CASSSPLWASGPPDHNEQFF. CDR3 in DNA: TGTGCCAGCAGTTCGCCCCTCTGGGCTAGCGGGCCACCCGACCACAATGAGCAGTTCTTC.

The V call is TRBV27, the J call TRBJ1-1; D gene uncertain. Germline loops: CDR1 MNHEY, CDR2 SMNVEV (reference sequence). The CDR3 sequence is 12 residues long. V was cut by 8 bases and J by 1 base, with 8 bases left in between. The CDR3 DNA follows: TGTGCCAGCGGGCTGAGGAACACTGAAGCTTTCTTT. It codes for CASGLRNTEAFF.

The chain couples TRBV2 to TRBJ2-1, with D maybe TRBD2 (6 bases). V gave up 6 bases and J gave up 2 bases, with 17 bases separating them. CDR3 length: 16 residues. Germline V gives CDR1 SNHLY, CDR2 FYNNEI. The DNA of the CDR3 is TGTGCCAGCAGCCCCTCACCCGGGAGCCCCTACAATGAGCAGTTCTTC. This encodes CASSPSPGSPYNEQFF.

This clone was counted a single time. The CDR3 protein is CASSSLDYAYEQYF. The CDR3 bases are TGTGCCAGCAGCTCCCTCGACTACGCCTACGAGCAGTACTTC. The V call is TRBV28, the J call TRBJ2-7, with a weak D call TRBD2 (5 bases). The CDR3 covers 14 residues. Trimming took 6 bases from V and 2 from J, leaving 14 bases between them. Looked up from germline, CDR1 is MDHEN and CDR2 is SYDVKM.

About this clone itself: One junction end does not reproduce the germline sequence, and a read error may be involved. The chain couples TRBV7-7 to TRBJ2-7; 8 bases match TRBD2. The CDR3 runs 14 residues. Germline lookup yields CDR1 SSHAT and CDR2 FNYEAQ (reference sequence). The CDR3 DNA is TGTGCTAGCAGCCTAGGGGCGGGGGGCTACGAGCAGTACTTC. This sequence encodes CASSLGAGGYEQYF.

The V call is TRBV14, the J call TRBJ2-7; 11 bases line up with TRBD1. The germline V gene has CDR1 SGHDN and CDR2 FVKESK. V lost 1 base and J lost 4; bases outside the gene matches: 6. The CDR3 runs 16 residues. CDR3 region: CASSQVGQGAFYEQYF. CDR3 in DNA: TGTGCCAGCAGCCAAGTCGGACAGGGGGCGTTTTACGAGCAGTACTTC.

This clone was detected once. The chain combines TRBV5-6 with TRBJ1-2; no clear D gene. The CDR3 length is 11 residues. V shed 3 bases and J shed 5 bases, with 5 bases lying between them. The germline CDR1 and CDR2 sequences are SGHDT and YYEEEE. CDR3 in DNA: TGTGCCAGCAGCTATACATATGGCTACACCTTC. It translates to CASSYTYGYTF.

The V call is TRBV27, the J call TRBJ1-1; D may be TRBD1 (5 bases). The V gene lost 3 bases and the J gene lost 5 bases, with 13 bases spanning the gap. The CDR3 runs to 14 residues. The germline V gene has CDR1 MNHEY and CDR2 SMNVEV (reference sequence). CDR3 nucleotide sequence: TGTGCCAGCAGTTTGGGTAGGGGCTTGACTGAAGCTTTCTTT. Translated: CASSLGRGLTEAFF.

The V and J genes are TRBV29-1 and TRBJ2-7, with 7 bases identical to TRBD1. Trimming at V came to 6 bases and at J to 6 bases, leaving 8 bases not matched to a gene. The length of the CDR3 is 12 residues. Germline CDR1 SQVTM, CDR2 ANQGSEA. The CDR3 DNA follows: TGCAGCGTAACGGGCCACAGGGGCGAGCAGTACTTC. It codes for CSVTGHRGEQYF.

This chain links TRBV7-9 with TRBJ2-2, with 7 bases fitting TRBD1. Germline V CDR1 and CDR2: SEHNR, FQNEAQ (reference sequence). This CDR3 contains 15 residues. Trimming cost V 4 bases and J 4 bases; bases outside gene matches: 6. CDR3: CASSYGQEITGELFF. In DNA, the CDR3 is TGTGCCAGCAGCTATGGACAGGAGATCACCGGGGAGCTGTTTTTT.

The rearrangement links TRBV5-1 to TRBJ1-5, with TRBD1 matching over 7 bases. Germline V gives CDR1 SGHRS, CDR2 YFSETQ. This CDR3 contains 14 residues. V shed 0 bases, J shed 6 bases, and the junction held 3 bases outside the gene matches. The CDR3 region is CASSLEQGVQPQHF. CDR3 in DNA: TGCGCCAGCAGCTTGGAGCAGGGGGTTCAGCCCCAGCATTTT.

The CDR3 loop is CASSSPTQGDNEQFF. CDR3 sequence (DNA): TGTGCCAGCAGCTCTCCAACCCAGGGGGACAATGAGCAGTTCTTC. V is TRBV13 and J is TRBJ2-1, with 7 positions matching TRBD1. The germline V gene encodes CDR1 PRHDT and CDR2 FYEKMQ (reference sequence). The V segment lost 4 bases and the J segment 5 bases; nucleotides outside the gene matches: 8. The CDR3 spans 15 residues.